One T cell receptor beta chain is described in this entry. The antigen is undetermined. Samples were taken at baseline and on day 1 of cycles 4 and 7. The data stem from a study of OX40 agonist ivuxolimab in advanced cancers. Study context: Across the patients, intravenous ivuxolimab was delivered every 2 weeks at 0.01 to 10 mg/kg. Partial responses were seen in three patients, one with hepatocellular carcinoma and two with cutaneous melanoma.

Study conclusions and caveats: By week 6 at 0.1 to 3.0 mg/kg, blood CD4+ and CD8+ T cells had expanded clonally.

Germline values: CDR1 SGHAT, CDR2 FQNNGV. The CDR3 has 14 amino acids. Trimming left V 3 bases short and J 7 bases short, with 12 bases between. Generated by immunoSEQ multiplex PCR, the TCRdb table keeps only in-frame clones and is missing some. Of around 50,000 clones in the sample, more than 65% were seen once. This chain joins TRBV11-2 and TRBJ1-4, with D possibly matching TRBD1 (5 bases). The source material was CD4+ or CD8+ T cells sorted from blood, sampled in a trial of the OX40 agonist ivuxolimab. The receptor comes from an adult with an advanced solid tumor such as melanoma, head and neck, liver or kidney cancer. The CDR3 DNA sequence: TGTGCCAGCAGCTTGGGGACGTCGAGTGAAAAACTGTTTTTT. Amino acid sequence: CASSLGTSSEKLFF.